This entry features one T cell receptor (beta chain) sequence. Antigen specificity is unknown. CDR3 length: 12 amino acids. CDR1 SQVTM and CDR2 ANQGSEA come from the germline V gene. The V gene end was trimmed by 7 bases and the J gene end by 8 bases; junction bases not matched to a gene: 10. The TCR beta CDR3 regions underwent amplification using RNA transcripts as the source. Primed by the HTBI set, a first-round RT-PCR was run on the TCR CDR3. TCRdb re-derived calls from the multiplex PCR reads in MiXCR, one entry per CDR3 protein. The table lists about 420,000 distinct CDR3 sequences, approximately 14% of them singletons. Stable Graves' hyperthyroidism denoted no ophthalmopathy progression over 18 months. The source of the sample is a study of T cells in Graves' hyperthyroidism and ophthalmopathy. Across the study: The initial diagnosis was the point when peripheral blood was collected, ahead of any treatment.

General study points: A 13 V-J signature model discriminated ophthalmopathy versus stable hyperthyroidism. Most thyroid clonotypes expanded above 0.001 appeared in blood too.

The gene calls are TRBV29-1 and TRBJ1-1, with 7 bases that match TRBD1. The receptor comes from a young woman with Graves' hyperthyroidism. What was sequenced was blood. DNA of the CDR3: TGCAGCGGTGGACAGGTCCCGCAAGAAGCTTTCTTT. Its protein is CSGGQVPQEAFF.